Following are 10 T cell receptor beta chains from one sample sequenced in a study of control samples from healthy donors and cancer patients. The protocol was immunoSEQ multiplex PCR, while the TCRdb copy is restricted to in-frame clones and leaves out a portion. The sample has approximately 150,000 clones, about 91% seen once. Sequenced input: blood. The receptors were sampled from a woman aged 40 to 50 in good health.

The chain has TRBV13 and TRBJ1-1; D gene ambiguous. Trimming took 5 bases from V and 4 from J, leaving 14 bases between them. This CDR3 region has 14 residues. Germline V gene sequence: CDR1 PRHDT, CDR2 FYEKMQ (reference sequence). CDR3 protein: CASSQPEEGTEAFF. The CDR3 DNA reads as TGTGCCAGCAGCCAACCCGAGGAGGGCACTGAAGCTTTCTTT.

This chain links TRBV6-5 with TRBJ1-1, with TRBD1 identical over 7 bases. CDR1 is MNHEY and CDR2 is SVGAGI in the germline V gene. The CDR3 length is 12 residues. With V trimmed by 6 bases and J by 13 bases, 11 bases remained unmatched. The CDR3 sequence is CASSLLGQSYFF. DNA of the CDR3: TGTGCCAGCAGCCTCCTGGGACAGTCCTATTTCTTT.

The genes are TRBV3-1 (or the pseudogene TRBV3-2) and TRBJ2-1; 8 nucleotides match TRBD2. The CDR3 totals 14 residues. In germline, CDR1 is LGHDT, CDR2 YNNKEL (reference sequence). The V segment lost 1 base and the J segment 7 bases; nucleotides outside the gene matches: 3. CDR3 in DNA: TGTGCCAGCAGCCAAGGGACTAGCATGAATGAGCAGTTCTTC. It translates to CASSQGTSMNEQFF.

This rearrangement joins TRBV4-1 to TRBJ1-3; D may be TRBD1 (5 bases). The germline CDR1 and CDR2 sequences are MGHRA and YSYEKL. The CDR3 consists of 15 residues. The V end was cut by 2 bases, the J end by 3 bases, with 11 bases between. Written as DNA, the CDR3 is TGCGCCAGCAGCCAATTGGGGCTAGGTGGAAACACCATATATTTT. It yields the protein CASSQLGLGGNTIYF.

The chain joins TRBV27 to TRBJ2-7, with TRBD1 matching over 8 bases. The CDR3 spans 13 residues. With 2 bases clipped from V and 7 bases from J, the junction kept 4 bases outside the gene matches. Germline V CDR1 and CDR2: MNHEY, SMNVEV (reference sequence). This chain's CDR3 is CASSLQGAWEQYF. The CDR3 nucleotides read TGTGCCAGCAGTTTACAGGGGGCCTGGGAGCAGTACTTC.

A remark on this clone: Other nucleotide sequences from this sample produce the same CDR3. CDR3 sequence reads: CASSPNRNTEAFF. The CDR3 DNA reads as TGTGCCAGCTCACCTAACAGGAACACTGAAGCTTTCTTT. The gene calls are TRBV18 and TRBJ1-1, with D unclear. V was pared by 3 bases and J by 1 base, with 6 bases between. The CDR3 is made up of 13 amino acids. Germline lookup yields CDR1 KGHSH and CDR2 LQKENI.

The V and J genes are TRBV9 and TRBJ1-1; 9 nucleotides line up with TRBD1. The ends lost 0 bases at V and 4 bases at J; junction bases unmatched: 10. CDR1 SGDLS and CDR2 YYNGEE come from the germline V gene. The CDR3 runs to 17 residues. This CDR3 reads CASSVGPPTGGGTEAFF. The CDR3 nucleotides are TGTGCCAGCAGCGTAGGCCCCCCGACAGGGGGGGGCACTGAAGCTTTCTTT. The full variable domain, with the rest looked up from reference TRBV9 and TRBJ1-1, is DSGVTQTPKHLITATGQRVTLRCSPRSGDLSVYWYQQSLDQGLQFLIQYYNGEERAKGNILERFSAQQFPDLHSELNLSSLELGDSALYFCASSVGPPTGGGTEAFFGQGTRLTVV.

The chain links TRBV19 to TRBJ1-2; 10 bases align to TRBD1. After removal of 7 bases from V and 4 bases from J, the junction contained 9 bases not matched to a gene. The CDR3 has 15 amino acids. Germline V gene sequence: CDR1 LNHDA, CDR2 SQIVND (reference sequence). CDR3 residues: CASTAGQGIGYGYTF. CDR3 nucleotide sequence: TGTGCCAGTACGGCGGGACAGGGGATCGGCTATGGCTACACCTTC.

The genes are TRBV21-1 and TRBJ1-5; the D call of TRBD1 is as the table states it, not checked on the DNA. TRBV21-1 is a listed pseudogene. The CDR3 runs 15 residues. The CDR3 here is CARKQGRSGNQPQHF. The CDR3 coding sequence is TGTGCCAGAAAGCAGGGTAGGAGTGGCAATCAGCCCCAGCATTTT.

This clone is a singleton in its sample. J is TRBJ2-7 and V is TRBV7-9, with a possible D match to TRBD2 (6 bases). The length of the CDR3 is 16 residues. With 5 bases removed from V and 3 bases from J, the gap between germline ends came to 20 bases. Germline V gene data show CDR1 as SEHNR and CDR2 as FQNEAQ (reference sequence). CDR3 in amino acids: CASSDGGLSRDYEQYF. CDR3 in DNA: TGTGCCAGCAGCGATGGAGGACTGTCGCGGGACTACGAGCAGTACTTC.